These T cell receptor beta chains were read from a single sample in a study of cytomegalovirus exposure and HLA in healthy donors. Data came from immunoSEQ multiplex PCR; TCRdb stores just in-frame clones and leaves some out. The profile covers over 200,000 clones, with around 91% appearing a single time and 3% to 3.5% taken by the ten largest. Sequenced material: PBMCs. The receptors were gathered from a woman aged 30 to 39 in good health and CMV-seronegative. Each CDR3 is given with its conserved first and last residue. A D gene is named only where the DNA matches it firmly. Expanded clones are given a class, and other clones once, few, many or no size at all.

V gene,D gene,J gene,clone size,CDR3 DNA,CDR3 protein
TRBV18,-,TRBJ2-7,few,TGTGCCAGCTCACCTGGCACCTACGAGCAGTACTTC,CASSPGTYEQYF
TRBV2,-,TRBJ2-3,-,TGTGCCAGCAGTGAAGACCCCTTCAGAATCACAGATACGCAGTATTTT,CASSEDPFRITDTQYF
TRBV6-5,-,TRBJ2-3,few,TGTGCCAGCAGTTGGGGAGATACGCAGTATTTT,CASSWGDTQYF
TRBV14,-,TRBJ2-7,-,TGTGCCAGCAGCCAAGGTCAGCTTGCATACGAGCAGTACTTC,CASSQGQLAYEQYF
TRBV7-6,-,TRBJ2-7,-,TGTGCCAGCAGCTTAGAGGTAGCCGAGCCCTACGAGCAGTACTTC,CASSLEVAEPYEQYF
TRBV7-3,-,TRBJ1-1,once,TGTGCCAGCAGCTTAATATCCCCCCGAATCCGGATGAACACTGAAGCTTTCTTT,CASSLISPRIRMNTEAFF
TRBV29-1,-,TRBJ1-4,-,TGCAGCGTTGCGGGGGAGATTAATGAAAAACTGTTTTTT,CSVAGEINEKLFF
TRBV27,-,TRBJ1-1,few,TGTGCCAGCAGTTTACGGACAACAAACACTGAAGCTTTCTTT,CASSLRTTNTEAFF
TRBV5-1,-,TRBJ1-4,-,TGCGCCAGCCGGCGGCAGGGGAGTGAAAAACTGTTTTTT,CASRRQGSEKLFF
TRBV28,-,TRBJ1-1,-,TGTGCCAGCAGTTTAACTACCCTGGGGGACACTGAAGCTTTCTTT,CASSLTTLGDTEAFF
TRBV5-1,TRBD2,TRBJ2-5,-,TGCGCCAGCAGCACAGGGACTAGCGGGAACCAAGAGACCCAGTACTTC,CASSTGTSGNQETQYF
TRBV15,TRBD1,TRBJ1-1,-,TGTGCCACCGACCGGGACAGGGAGGGAGGCCCGAACACTGAAGCTTTCTTT,CATDRDREGGPNTEAFF
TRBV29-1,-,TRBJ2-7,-,TGCAGCGCAACGACAGGTCACGAGCAGTACTTC,CSATTGHEQYF
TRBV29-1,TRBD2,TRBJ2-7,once,TGCAGCGTTGTTCTCATCGGGAGGCTTCACTCCTACGAGCAGTACTTC,CSVVLIGRLHSYEQYF
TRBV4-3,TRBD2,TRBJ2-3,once,TGCGCCAGCAGCCAAGAGCTAGCGGGCACAGATACGCAGTATTTT,CASSQELAGTDTQYF
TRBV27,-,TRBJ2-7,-,TGTGCCACAAGCGGATCTATAACCTACGAGCAGTACTTC,CATSGSITYEQYF
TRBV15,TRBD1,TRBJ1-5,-,TGTGCCACCAGCACCCTAGACAGGGTTCAGCCCCAGCATTTT,CATSTLDRVQPQHF
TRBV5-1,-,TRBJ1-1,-,TGCGCCAGCAGCTTTGGGGGGTACGCTTTCTTT,CASSFGGYAFF
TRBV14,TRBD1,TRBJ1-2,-,TGTGCCAGCAGCCGTACCGGGACAGCGAATGGCTACACCTTC,CASSRTGTANGYTF
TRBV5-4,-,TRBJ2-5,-,TGTGCCACCCGTAGGGTAGGGTTAAGGCAAGAGACCCAGTACTTC,CATRRVGLRQETQYF
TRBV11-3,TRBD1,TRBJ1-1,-,TGTGCCAGCAGCTCGACAGGGATTAGATTCACTGAAGCTTTCTTT,CASSSTGIRFTEAFF
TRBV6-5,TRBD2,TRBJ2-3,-,TGTGCCAGCAGGTCCGGGACTACCTTCACAGATACGCAGTATTTT,CASRSGTTFTDTQYF
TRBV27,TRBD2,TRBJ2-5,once,TGTGCCAGCAGTTTATCGGCTAGCGGGAGTGCCCAAGAGACCCAGTACTTC,CASSLSASGSAQETQYF
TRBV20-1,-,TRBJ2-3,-,TGCAGTGCTAGAGCAGATACGCAGTATTTT,CSARADTQYF
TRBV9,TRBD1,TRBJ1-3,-,TGTGCCAGCAGCGCGAAGACAGGGGGCTCTGGAAACACCATATATTTT,CASSAKTGGSGNTIYF
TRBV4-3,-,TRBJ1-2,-,TGCGCCAGCAGCCAAGGGTCGGGCAGCTATAACTATGGCTACACCTTC,CASSQGSGSYNYGYTF
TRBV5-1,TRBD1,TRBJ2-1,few,TGCGCCAGCAGCTTGAGGACAGGGGGCTACAATGAGCAGTTCTTC,CASSLRTGGYNEQFF
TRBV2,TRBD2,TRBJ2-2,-,TGTGCCAGCCAAGACCGGACTAGCGGGAGCTTCGGCACCGGGGAGCTGTTTTTT,CASQDRTSGSFGTGELFF
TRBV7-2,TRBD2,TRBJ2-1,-,TGTGCCAGCAGCCCGGAGGTGCTAGCGGGATTATTCTACAATGAGCAGTTCTTC,CASSPEVLAGLFYNEQFF
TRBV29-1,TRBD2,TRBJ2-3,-,TGCAGCGTACTTCTAGCGGGAAAGACAGATACGCAGTATTTT,CSVLLAGKTDTQYF
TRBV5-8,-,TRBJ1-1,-,TGTGCCAGCAGCTTGTGGGCAGCCGGGAGCACTGAAGCTTTCTTT,CASSLWAAGSTEAFF
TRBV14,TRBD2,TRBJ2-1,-,TGTGCCAGCAGCCGAGAGACTAGCGGGAGCTCCTACAATGAGCAGTTCTTC,CASSRETSGSSYNEQFF
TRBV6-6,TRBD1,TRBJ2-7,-,TGTGCCAGCAGTTACGGGGGGACAGGGGACGAGCAGTACTTC,CASSYGGTGDEQYF
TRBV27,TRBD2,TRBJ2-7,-,TGTGCCAGCAGCCTAGCGGGGAATCCTTACTACGAGCAGTACTTC,CASSLAGNPYYEQYF
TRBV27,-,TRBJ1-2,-,TGTGCCAGCAGTTTATTTCACAACTATGGCTACACCTTC,CASSLFHNYGYTF
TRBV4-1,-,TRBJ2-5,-,TGCGCCAGCAGCCAAGAGGGGTGGGAGACCCAGTACTTC,CASSQEGWETQYF
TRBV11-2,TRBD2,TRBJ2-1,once,TGTGCCAGCAGCCTTGAGCGGGAGGGCCGCGATGAGCAGTTCTTC,CASSLEREGRDEQFF
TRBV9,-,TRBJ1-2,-,TGTGCCAGCAGCGTAGTCGCCAGCAGCGTTTCTCCGTATGGCTACACCTTC,CASSVVASSVSPYGYTF
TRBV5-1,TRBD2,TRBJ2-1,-,TGCGCCAGCACAGGACTAGCGGAGACGAGGAATGAGCAGTTCTTC,CASTGLAETRNEQFF
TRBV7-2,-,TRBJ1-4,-,TGTGCCAGCAGCTTAGGATCGGGACTGAATGAAAAACTGTTTTTT,CASSLGSGLNEKLFF
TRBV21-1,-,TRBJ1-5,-,TGTGCCAGCCTGACAGAATACAATCAGCCCCAGCATTTT,CASLTEYNQPQHF
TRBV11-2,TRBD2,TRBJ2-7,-,TGTGCCAGCAGCCCGCTAGCGGGAAGGTCCTACGAGCAGTACTTC,CASSPLAGRSYEQYF
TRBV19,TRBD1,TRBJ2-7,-,TGTGCCAGCACTGCAGGACAGGGGGGGAACGAGCAGTACTTC,CASTAGQGGNEQYF
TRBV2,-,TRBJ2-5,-,TGTGCCAGCAGTGAACTGGGGGGCGCGACGGTGACCCAGTACTTC,CASSELGGATVTQYF
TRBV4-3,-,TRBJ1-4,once,TGCGCCAGCAGCCAAGCAGAGCAGGGGGAAAAACTGTTTTTT,CASSQAEQGEKLFF
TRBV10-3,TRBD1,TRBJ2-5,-,TGTGCCATCAGCCGACAGGGACAGGAGACCCAGTACTTC,CAISRQGQETQYF
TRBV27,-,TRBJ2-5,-,TGTGCCAGCAGTTTATCCGCCGGACGGACCCAAGAGACCCAGTACTTC,CASSLSAGRTQETQYF
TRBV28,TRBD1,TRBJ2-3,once,TGTGCCAGCAGTGGACAGGGGAACACAGATACGCAGTATTTT,CASSGQGNTDTQYF
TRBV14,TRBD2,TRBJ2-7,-,TGTGCCAGCAGCCAAAGGTCGGCTAGCGGGAACTCCTACGAGCAGTACTTC,CASSQRSASGNSYEQYF
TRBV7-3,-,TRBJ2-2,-,TGTGCCAGCAGCTTAAGCTTCGGCGATAGGAACACCGGGGAGCTGTTTTTT,CASSLSFGDRNTGELFF